This TCR beta chain was captured in a study of blood T cell repertoires in COVID-19. In the study overall: From T cells, B-cell-depleted T cells, or PBMCs came the material, which was cDNA or gDNA.

The table came from immunoSEQ multiplex PCR; TCRdb's copy has only in-frame clones and leaves some out. Altogether a few hundred thousand clones are present, around 87% being singletons, with the ten largest covering roughly 1.7%. V lost 6 bases to trimming and J lost 3 bases; unmatched junction nucleotides: 9. Per germline, CDR1 LNHDA and CDR2 SQIVND (reference sequence). The CDR3 covers 15 residues. V usage is TRBV19 and J usage is TRBJ2-3; 7 bases match TRBD2. The sequence derives from a woman between 50 and 59 years old who had recovered from COVID-19. Sequenced material: PBMCs or T cells enriched from blood (not recorded which). The DNA for the CDR3 is TGTGCCAGTAGGGACCCCGGGACTAAAACAGATACGCAGTATTTT. Translating it yields CASRDPGTKTDTQYF.